One and the same sample provided the 10 T cell receptor beta chains below, sequenced in a study of blood T cell repertoires in COVID-19. Sequencing was performed with immunoSEQ multiplex PCR; in TCRdb, only in-frame clones are kept and a portion is missing. The data show over 20,000 clones, 80% to 95% seen once. The sequenced material came from peripheral blood. These receptors came from a human donor in a cohort sampled during active COVID-19.

The chain couples TRBV4-1 to TRBJ1-2; weak D call: TRBD1 (6 bases). CDR3 length: 17 residues. V lost 3 bases, J lost 7 bases, and 24 bases lay in between. Germline V gene lookup returns CDR1 MGHRA and CDR2 YSYEKL. The CDR3 region is CASSQREDRPGMGGYTF. The CDR3 nucleotides read TGCGCCAGCAGCCAGAGGGAAGACAGGCCCGGAATGGGTGGCTACACCTTC.

V gene TRBV4-1 combines with J gene TRBJ2-7; 12 bases are a match to TRBD2. The CDR3 is made up of 15 amino acids. V lost 4 bases to trimming and J lost 7 bases; unmatched junction nucleotides: 8. Germline CDR1 and CDR2: MGHRA and YSYEKL. The CDR3 loop is CASSRGLAGTGEQYF. The DNA for the CDR3 is TGCGCCAGCAGCCGCGGACTAGCGGGAACGGGGGAGCAGTACTTC.

DNA for the CDR3: TGTGCCAGCAGCTTGAAACAGCCAGGTGTTGAAGCTTTCTTT. The encoded protein is CASSLKQPGVEAFF. The rearrangement uses TRBV5-5 and TRBJ1-1; D call uncertain. The germline gives CDR1 SGHKS, CDR2 YYEKEE (reference sequence). The CDR3 totals 14 residues. Deletions cut 1 base from V and 7 bases from J, with 14 bases between.

The V and J genes are TRBV19 and TRBJ1-6; D uncertain. CDR1 is LNHDA and CDR2 is SQIVND in the germline V gene (reference sequence). V gave up 4 bases and J gave up 5 bases, with 18 bases separating them. The CDR3 extends over 17 amino acids. The CDR3 sequence: CASSSAGKETNNSPLHF. The CDR3 DNA reads TGTGCCAGTAGTAGTGCGGGGAAGGAAACAAATAATTCACCCCTCCACTTT.

The rearrangement uses TRBV10-2 and TRBJ2-7; TRBD1 matches 8 bases. CDR1 is WSHSY and CDR2 is SAAADI in the germline V gene. This CDR3 is 18 amino acids long. Losses at the gene ends were 6 bases for V and 2 bases for J; bases not matched to a gene: 18. CDR3 DNA sequence: TGCGCCAGCAGAACCGCCCCATTCCAGGGGGCGATCACCTACGAGCAGTACTTC. This codes for CASRTAPFQGAITYEQYF.

V usage is TRBV5-5 and J usage is TRBJ1-2; 8 positions agree with TRBD1. CDR1 and CDR2 from the germline V gene are SGHKS and YYEKEE (reference sequence). The CDR3 has 13 amino acids. V lost 4 bases, J lost 7 bases, and 6 bases stayed unmatched. This chain's CDR3 is CASSIQGAGGYTF. CDR3 coding DNA: TGTGCCAGCAGCATCCAGGGGGCTGGTGGCTACACCTTC.

The rearrangement links TRBV2 to TRBJ1-6, with 7 bases matching TRBD1. With 8 bases clipped from V and 7 bases from J, the junction kept 11 bases outside the gene matches. The length of the CDR3 is 15 residues. Germline V gene sequence: CDR1 SNHLY, CDR2 FYNNEI. CDR3 region: CASSSAGTANSPLHF. DNA for the CDR3: TGTGCCAGCTCTTCTGCGGGGACAGCAAATTCACCCCTCCACTTT. The full variable domain, its missing parts supplied by reference TRBV2 and TRBJ1-6, is EPEVTQTPSHQVTQMGQEVILRCVPISNHLYFYWYRQILGQKVEFLVSFYNNEISEKSEIFDDQFSVERPDGSNFTLKIRSTKLEDSAMYFCASSSAGTANSPLHFGNGTRLTVT.

This sequence joins TRBV3-1 (or the pseudogene TRBV3-2) and TRBJ2-5; 10 bases agree with TRBD2. V trimming: 3 bases; J trimming: 5 bases; junction bases outside the gene matches: 9. The CDR3 extends over 16 amino acids. Germline V gene sequence: CDR1 LGHDT, CDR2 YNNKEL (reference sequence). The CDR3 spells CASSHAKRGGRETQYF. The CDR3 nucleotides read TGTGCCAGCAGCCACGCGAAGCGGGGGGGCCGGGAGACCCAGTACTTC.

The chain joins TRBV10-3 to TRBJ2-4, with D possibly being TRBD2 (7 bases). The CDR3 extends over 15 amino acids. Germline loops: CDR1 ENHRY, CDR2 SYGVKD. Trimming took off 4 bases at V and 6 bases at J, with 16 bases between the two ends. CDR3 sequence reads: CAISGGGAEGNIQYF. CDR3 DNA: TGTGCCATCAGTGGTGGGGGGGCTGAGGGAAACATTCAGTACTTC.

The gene calls are TRBV6-5 and TRBJ2-7; the D gene is possibly TRBD1 (6 bases). This CDR3 comprises 15 residues. Deletions cut 0 bases from V and 3 bases from J, with 12 bases between. CDR1 and CDR2 from the germline V gene are MNHEY and SVGAGI. The CDR3 bases are TGTGCCAGCAGTTACTCAGGGACACAAGGCTACGAGCAGTACTTC. Translation gives CASSYSGTQGYEQYF.